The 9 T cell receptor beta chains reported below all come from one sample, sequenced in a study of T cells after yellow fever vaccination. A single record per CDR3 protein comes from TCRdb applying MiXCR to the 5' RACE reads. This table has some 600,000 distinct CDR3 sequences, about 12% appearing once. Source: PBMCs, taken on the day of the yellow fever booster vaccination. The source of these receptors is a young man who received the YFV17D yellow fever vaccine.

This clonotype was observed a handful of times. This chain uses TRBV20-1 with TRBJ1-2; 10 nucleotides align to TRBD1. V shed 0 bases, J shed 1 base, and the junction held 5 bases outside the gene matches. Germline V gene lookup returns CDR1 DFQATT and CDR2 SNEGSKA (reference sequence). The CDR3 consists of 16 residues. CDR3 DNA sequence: TGCAGTGCTAGAGACCCGACAGGGGGCCTTAACTATGGCTACACCTTC. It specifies CSARDPTGGLNYGYTF.

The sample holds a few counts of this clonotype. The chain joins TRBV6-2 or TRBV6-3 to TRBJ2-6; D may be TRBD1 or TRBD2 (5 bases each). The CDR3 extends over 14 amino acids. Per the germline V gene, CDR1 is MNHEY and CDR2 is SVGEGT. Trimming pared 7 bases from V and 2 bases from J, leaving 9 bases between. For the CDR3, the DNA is TGTGCCAGCATTAGGGGAGCTGGGGCCAACGTCCTGACTTTC. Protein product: CASIRGAGANVLTF.

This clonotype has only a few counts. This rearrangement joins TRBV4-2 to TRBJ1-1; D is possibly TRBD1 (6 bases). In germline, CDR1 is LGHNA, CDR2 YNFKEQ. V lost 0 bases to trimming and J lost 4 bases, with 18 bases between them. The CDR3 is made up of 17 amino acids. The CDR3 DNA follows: TGTGCCAGCAGCCAAGAAAGAGGGGGAGCGGGAGTCACTGAAGCTTTCTTT. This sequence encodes CASSQERGGAGVTEAFF.

The CDR3: CASTWERASEQFF. The CDR3 bases are TGTGCCAGCACCTGGGAGAGGGCGAGTGAGCAGTTCTTC. The chain uses TRBV6-1 and TRBJ2-1; perhaps TRBD2 as D (5 bases). In germline, CDR1 is MNHNS, CDR2 SASEGT. The V end lost 7 bases, the J end lost 9 bases, and 16 bases lay between the germline ends. The CDR3 loop spans 13 amino acids.

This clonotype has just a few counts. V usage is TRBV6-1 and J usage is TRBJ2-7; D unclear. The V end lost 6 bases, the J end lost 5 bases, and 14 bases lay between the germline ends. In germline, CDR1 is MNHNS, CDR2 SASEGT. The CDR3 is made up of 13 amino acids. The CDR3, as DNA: TGTGCCAGCAGAACGGCCGCTCTGGACGAGCAGTACTTC. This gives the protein CASRTAALDEQYF.

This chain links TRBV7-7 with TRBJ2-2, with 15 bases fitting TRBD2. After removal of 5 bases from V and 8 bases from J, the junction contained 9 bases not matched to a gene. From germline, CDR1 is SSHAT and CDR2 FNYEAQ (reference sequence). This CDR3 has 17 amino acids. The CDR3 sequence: CASSTSGLAGGTGELFF. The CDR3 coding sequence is TGTGCCAGCAGCACCTCGGGACTAGCGGGAGGAACGGGGGAGCTGTTTTTT.

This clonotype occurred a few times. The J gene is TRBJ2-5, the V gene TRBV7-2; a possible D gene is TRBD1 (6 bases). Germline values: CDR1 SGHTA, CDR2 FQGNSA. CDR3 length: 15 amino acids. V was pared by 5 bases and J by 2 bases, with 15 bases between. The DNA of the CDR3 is TGTGCCAGCAGCACAGGCCTTGGACAGCAAGAGACCCAGTACTTC. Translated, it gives CASSTGLGQQETQYF.

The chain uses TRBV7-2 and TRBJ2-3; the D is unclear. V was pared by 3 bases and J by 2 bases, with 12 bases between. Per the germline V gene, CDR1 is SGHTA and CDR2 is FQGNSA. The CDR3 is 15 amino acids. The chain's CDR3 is CASSFDSAPTDTQYF. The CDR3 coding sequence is TGTGCCAGCAGCTTCGACTCAGCCCCCACAGATACGCAGTATTTT.

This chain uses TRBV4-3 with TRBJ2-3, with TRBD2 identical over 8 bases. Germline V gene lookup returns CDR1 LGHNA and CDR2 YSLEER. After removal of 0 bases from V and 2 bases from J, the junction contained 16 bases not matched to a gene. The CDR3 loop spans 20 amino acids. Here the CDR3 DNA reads TGCGCCAGCAGCCAAGAGTCTCGGCGGGAGGATCCTTGGTACACAGATACGCAGTATTTT. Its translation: CASSQESRREDPWYTDTQYF.